This TCR beta chain is drawn from a study of sequential checkpoint blockade in melanoma. Across the whole study: About two dozen patients had matched tumor biopsies before treatment and at week 13 after nivolumab or ipilimumab alone. Overall study results and limits: In arm A, pretreatment tumor clonality was associated with response. Rising tumor T-cell fraction and clonality meant about 30 times likelier benefit.

Sequencing was performed with immunoSEQ multiplex PCR; in TCRdb, only in-frame clones are kept and a portion is missing. The sample consists of fewer than 20,000 clones, around 72% of them appearing once. The treatment: randomized to nivolumab then ipilimumab (arm A) or the reverse (arm B). Patients had received no earlier DNA-damaging chemotherapy. Germline V gene lookup returns CDR1 LNHDA and CDR2 SQIVND (reference sequence). The germline V and J ends were trimmed by 3 bases and 5 bases, with 5 bases remaining between them. This CDR3 contains 13 residues. A note on this clone: Its target is unknown.

This sequence joins TRBV19 and TRBJ2-6; D not certain. Material: tumor tissue (inferred from file names), obtained from a patient given nivolumab and ipilimumab in sequence. The receptor's source is a human donor with melanoma. The CDR3 region has the DNA TGTGCCAGTAGTATTGGGTGGGCCAACGTCCTGACTTTC. Amino acids: CASSIGWANVLTF.